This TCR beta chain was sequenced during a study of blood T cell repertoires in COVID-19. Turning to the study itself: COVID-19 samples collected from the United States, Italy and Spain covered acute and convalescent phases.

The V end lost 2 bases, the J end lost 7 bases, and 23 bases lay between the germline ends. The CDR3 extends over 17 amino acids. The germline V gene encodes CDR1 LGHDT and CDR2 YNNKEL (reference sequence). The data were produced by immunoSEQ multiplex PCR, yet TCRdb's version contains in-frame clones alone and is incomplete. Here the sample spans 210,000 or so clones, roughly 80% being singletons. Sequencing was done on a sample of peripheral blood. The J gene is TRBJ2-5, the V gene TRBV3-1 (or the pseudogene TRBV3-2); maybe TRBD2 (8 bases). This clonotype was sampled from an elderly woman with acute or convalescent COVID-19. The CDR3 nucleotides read TGTGCCAGCAGCCAAACTGCTGGGACTAGGGGGCCGGGGACCCAGTACTTC. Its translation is CASSQTAGTRGPGTQYF.